These T cell receptor beta chains were read from a single sample in a study of T cell responses to AZD1222 COVID-19 vaccine. The data were produced by immunoSEQ multiplex PCR, yet TCRdb's version contains in-frame clones alone and is incomplete. This sample yields about 110,000 clones, of which more than 85% are seen a single time; about 1.2% belongs to the top ten. Source: peripheral blood, taken on day 0 of AZD1222 vaccination. The source is an adult in good health. Each CDR3 is given with its conserved first and last residue. Each record gives: D gene, V gene, clone size, J gene, CDR3 protein, CDR3 DNA. D genes are given only for firm matches. Clone size is not always given. Where it is, it says once, few, many or a class for expanded clones.

D gene: TRBD2
V gene: TRBV7-8
clone size: NA
J gene: TRBJ2-3
CDR3 protein: CASSFPVAGATDTQYF
CDR3 DNA: TGTGCCAGCAGCTTTCCTGTAGCGGGGGCAACAGATACGCAGTATTTT

D gene: NA
V gene: TRBV6-5
clone size: NA
J gene: TRBJ1-2
CDR3 protein: CASSNGGKNGYTF
CDR3 DNA: TGTGCCAGCAGTAACGGGGGGAAAAATGGCTACACCTTC

D gene: TRBD1
V gene: TRBV5-5
clone size: NA
J gene: TRBJ2-7
CDR3 protein: CASSPDGTGLYEQYF
CDR3 DNA: TGTGCCAGCAGCCCTGACGGGACAGGCTTATACGAGCAGTACTTC

D gene: TRBD1
V gene: TRBV7-2
clone size: NA
J gene: TRBJ1-2
CDR3 protein: CASSFGTGAGGYTF
CDR3 DNA: TGTGCCAGCAGCTTCGGGACAGGGGCCGGGGGCTACACCTTC

D gene: TRBD1
V gene: TRBV10-3
clone size: NA
J gene: TRBJ2-3
CDR3 protein: CAISEAPGQSTDTQYF
CDR3 DNA: TGTGCCATCAGTGAGGCCCCGGGACAGTCCACAGATACGCAGTATTTT

D gene: TRBD2
V gene: TRBV28
clone size: NA
J gene: TRBJ2-5
CDR3 protein: CASSLGLAGVETQYF
CDR3 DNA: TGTGCCAGCAGTTTGGGACTAGCGGGAGTAGAGACCCAGTACTTC

D gene: NA
V gene: TRBV20-1
clone size: NA
J gene: TRBJ2-7
CDR3 protein: CTANQGNEQYF
CDR3 DNA: TGCACCGCAAATCAGGGTAACGAGCAGTACTTC

D gene: NA
V gene: TRBV30
clone size: large
J gene: TRBJ1-1
CDR3 protein: CAWSYRTVEAFF
CDR3 DNA: TGTGCCTGGAGCTATCGGACAGTCGAAGCTTTCTTT

D gene: NA
V gene: TRBV7-2
clone size: NA
J gene: TRBJ2-3
CDR3 protein: CASSRRLLTHSTDTQYF
CDR3 DNA: TGTGCCAGCAGCCGCCGATTGCTGACTCATAGCACAGATACGCAGTATTTT

D gene: NA
V gene: TRBV7-3
clone size: NA
J gene: TRBJ1-1
CDR3 protein: CASSLRGWTEAFF
CDR3 DNA: TGTGCCAGCAGCTTAAGGGGATGGACTGAAGCTTTCTTT

D gene: NA
V gene: TRBV15
clone size: NA
J gene: TRBJ1-2
CDR3 protein: CATSLAKTVGAFYGYTF
CDR3 DNA: TGTGCCACCAGCCTAGCTAAGACAGTCGGGGCGTTCTATGGCTACACCTTC

D gene: NA
V gene: TRBV29-1
clone size: NA
J gene: TRBJ2-5
CDR3 protein: CSVDRPQETQYF
CDR3 DNA: TGCAGCGTCGACCGCCCCCAAGAGACCCAGTACTTC

D gene: TRBD1
V gene: TRBV7-9
clone size: NA
J gene: TRBJ2-1
CDR3 protein: CASSRDRGYTYNEQFF
CDR3 DNA: TGTGCCAGCAGCCGGGACAGGGGCTATACCTACAATGAGCAGTTCTTC

D gene: TRBD2
V gene: TRBV6-5
clone size: NA
J gene: TRBJ2-2
CDR3 protein: CASRTSGGTGELFF
CDR3 DNA: TGTGCCAGCAGGACTAGCGGAGGCACCGGGGAGCTGTTTTTT

D gene: NA
V gene: TRBV29-1
clone size: NA
J gene: TRBJ2-3
CDR3 protein: CSVEDGPVGTQYF
CDR3 DNA: TGCAGCGTTGAAGATGGGCCAGTCGGGACGCAGTATTTT

D gene: NA
V gene: TRBV18
clone size: NA
J gene: TRBJ1-6
CDR3 protein: CASSPPEGWNSPLHF
CDR3 DNA: TGTGCCAGCTCACCACCGGAGGGTTGGAATTCACCCCTCCACTTT

D gene: NA
V gene: TRBV3-1/TRBV3-2
clone size: NA
J gene: TRBJ1-2
CDR3 protein: CASSPRQGSGYTF
CDR3 DNA: TGTGCCAGCAGCCCTCGGCAGGGATCTGGCTACACCTTC

D gene: TRBD1
V gene: TRBV4-3
clone size: NA
J gene: TRBJ1-3
CDR3 protein: CASSQGRRDRISGNTIYF
CDR3 DNA: TGCGCCAGCAGCCAAGGACGCAGGGACAGGATCTCTGGAAACACCATATATTTT

D gene: NA
V gene: TRBV19
clone size: NA
J gene: TRBJ1-5
CDR3 protein: CASSIAVYSNQPQHF
CDR3 DNA: TGTGCCAGTAGTATCGCGGTTTATAGCAATCAGCCCCAGCATTTT

D gene: TRBD2
V gene: TRBV27
clone size: NA
J gene: TRBJ2-3
CDR3 protein: CASSAGLAGIRTDTQYF
CDR3 DNA: TGTGCCAGCAGTGCCGGACTAGCGGGGATACGCACAGATACGCAGTATTTT

D gene: TRBD2
V gene: TRBV5-1
clone size: NA
J gene: TRBJ2-7
CDR3 protein: CASSLSATIGGKIHF
CDR3 DNA: TGCGCCAGCAGCTTGAGTGCAACTATCGGGGGGAAGATCCACTTC

D gene: NA
V gene: TRBV5-1
clone size: once
J gene: TRBJ1-2
CDR3 protein: CASSLGQVGYGYTF
CDR3 DNA: TGCGCCAGCAGCTTGGGACAGGTCGGCTATGGCTACACCTTC

D gene: NA
V gene: TRBV5-1
clone size: NA
J gene: TRBJ2-1
CDR3 protein: CASSLNNNEQFF
CDR3 DNA: TGCGCCAGCAGCCTTAATAACAATGAGCAGTTCTTC

D gene: TRBD1
V gene: TRBV3-1/TRBV3-2
clone size: NA
J gene: TRBJ1-1
CDR3 protein: CASSHHGQGPEAFF
CDR3 DNA: TGTGCCAGCAGCCATCATGGACAGGGTCCTGAAGCTTTCTTT

D gene: NA
V gene: TRBV21-1
clone size: NA
J gene: TRBJ2-5
CDR3 protein: CARHRDQETQYF
CDR3 DNA: TGTGCCAGACACAGGGACCAAGAGACCCAGTACTTC

D gene: NA
V gene: TRBV7-3
clone size: NA
J gene: TRBJ2-1
CDR3 protein: CASSPTLGNEQFF
CDR3 DNA: TGTGCCAGCAGCCCCACCCTTGGCAATGAGCAGTTCTTC

D gene: NA
V gene: TRBV5-1
clone size: NA
J gene: TRBJ1-1
CDR3 protein: CASILTRAPDTEAFF
CDR3 DNA: TGCGCCAGCATCCTAACGAGGGCGCCGGACACTGAAGCTTTCTTT

D gene: TRBD1
V gene: TRBV6-1
clone size: NA
J gene: TRBJ1-5
CDR3 protein: CASSEAIETGGYQPQHF
CDR3 DNA: TGTGCCAGCAGTGAAGCAATAGAGACAGGGGGATATCAGCCCCAGCATTTT

D gene: TRBD2
V gene: TRBV7-3
clone size: NA
J gene: TRBJ2-5
CDR3 protein: CASSSGTRGQETQYF
CDR3 DNA: TGTGCCAGCAGCTCGGGGACTAGGGGCCAAGAGACCCAGTACTTC

D gene: NA
V gene: TRBV7-2
clone size: NA
J gene: TRBJ1-5
CDR3 protein: CASSSAGDQPQHF
CDR3 DNA: TGTGCCAGCAGCTCCGCGGGGGATCAGCCCCAGCATTTT

D gene: NA
V gene: TRBV28
clone size: NA
J gene: TRBJ2-5
CDR3 protein: CASSFTWEETQYF
CDR3 DNA: TGTGCCAGCAGTTTCACGTGGGAAGAGACCCAGTACTTC

D gene: NA
V gene: TRBV5-7
clone size: NA
J gene: TRBJ2-2
CDR3 protein: CASSLVRQMNTGELFF
CDR3 DNA: TGTGCCAGCAGCTTGGTCCGGCAGATGAACACCGGGGAGCTGTTTTTT

D gene: NA
V gene: TRBV3-1/TRBV3-2
clone size: NA
J gene: TRBJ2-2
CDR3 protein: CASSRDTGELFF
CDR3 DNA: TGTGCCAGCAGCCGAGACACCGGGGAGCTGTTTTTT

D gene: TRBD1
V gene: TRBV6-2/TRBV6-3
clone size: NA
J gene: TRBJ2-7
CDR3 protein: CASSFGTGGDDEQYF
CDR3 DNA: TGTGCCAGCAGTTTCGGGACAGGGGGCGACGACGAGCAGTACTTC

D gene: NA
V gene: TRBV7-9
clone size: NA
J gene: TRBJ2-7
CDR3 protein: CASSEPAREQYF
CDR3 DNA: TGTGCCAGCAGCGAGCCGGCTCGCGAGCAGTACTTC

D gene: NA
V gene: TRBV21-1
clone size: few
J gene: TRBJ1-4
CDR3 protein: CASQPQGAGEKLFF
CDR3 DNA: TGTGCCAGCCAACCCCAGGGGGCCGGGGAAAAACTGTTTTTT

D gene: NA
V gene: TRBV6-5
clone size: NA
J gene: TRBJ2-3
CDR3 protein: CASTAGAPTDTQYF
CDR3 DNA: TGTGCCAGCACCGCAGGGGCTCCCACAGATACGCAGTATTTT

D gene: NA
V gene: TRBV5-1
clone size: NA
J gene: TRBJ1-1
CDR3 protein: CASSFSTGEAFF
CDR3 DNA: TGCGCCAGCAGCTTTTCCACAGGTGAAGCTTTCTTT

D gene: NA
V gene: TRBV5-8
clone size: NA
J gene: TRBJ2-2
CDR3 protein: CASSLAMSRPNTGELFF
CDR3 DNA: TGTGCCAGCAGCTTGGCCATGTCCAGGCCGAACACCGGGGAGCTGTTTTTT

D gene: NA
V gene: TRBV5-6
clone size: NA
J gene: TRBJ2-5
CDR3 protein: CASSPGGLPGGETQYF
CDR3 DNA: TGTGCCAGCAGCCCCGGGGGACTCCCCGGAGGGGAGACCCAGTACTTC

D gene: NA
V gene: TRBV7-2
clone size: NA
J gene: TRBJ1-2
CDR3 protein: CASSEVLGGLGYTF
CDR3 DNA: TGTGCCAGCAGCGAGGTTTTGGGGGGGCTCGGCTACACCTTC

D gene: TRBD1
V gene: TRBV5-1
clone size: NA
J gene: TRBJ2-7
CDR3 protein: CASSFPGQGFYEQYF
CDR3 DNA: TGCGCCAGCAGCTTTCCGGGACAGGGCTTCTACGAGCAGTACTTC

D gene: NA
V gene: TRBV28
clone size: NA
J gene: TRBJ1-4
CDR3 protein: CASSAIRLGEKLFF
CDR3 DNA: TGTGCCAGCAGTGCCATAAGGTTGGGTGAAAAACTGTTTTTT

D gene: NA
V gene: TRBV4-3
clone size: NA
J gene: TRBJ2-5
CDR3 protein: CASSQDIRHGYQETQYF
CDR3 DNA: TGCGCCAGCAGCCAAGACATTAGGCACGGGTACCAAGAGACCCAGTACTTC

D gene: NA
V gene: TRBV27
clone size: NA
J gene: TRBJ2-2
CDR3 protein: CASSLYPGINTGELFF
CDR3 DNA: TGTGCCAGCAGTTTATATCCAGGGATAAACACCGGGGAGCTGTTTTTT

D gene: NA
V gene: TRBV12-3/TRBV12-4
clone size: NA
J gene: TRBJ2-3
CDR3 protein: CASRRDSTDTQYF
CDR3 DNA: TGTGCCAGCAGAAGAGATAGCACAGATACGCAGTATTTT

D gene: TRBD1
V gene: TRBV4-3
clone size: NA
J gene: TRBJ1-2
CDR3 protein: CASSQGQGGGYTF
CDR3 DNA: TGCGCCAGCAGCCAAGGACAGGGTGGTGGCTACACCTTC

D gene: NA
V gene: TRBV18
clone size: NA
J gene: TRBJ1-1
CDR3 protein: CASSPALIPDTEAFF
CDR3 DNA: TGTGCCAGCTCACCGGCCCTGATCCCGGACACTGAAGCTTTCTTT

D gene: TRBD1
V gene: TRBV7-3
clone size: NA
J gene: TRBJ1-3
CDR3 protein: CASSLWAGGTGNTIYF
CDR3 DNA: TGTGCCAGCAGCTTATGGGCAGGGGGCACTGGAAACACCATATATTTT

D gene: NA
V gene: TRBV9
clone size: NA
J gene: TRBJ2-2
CDR3 protein: CASSPKWAGELFF
CDR3 DNA: TGTGCCAGCAGCCCAAAATGGGCCGGGGAGCTGTTTTTT

D gene: TRBD1
V gene: TRBV11-2
clone size: few
J gene: TRBJ1-1
CDR3 protein: CASSSGGQGNTEAFF
CDR3 DNA: TGTGCCAGCAGCTCAGGGGGACAGGGGAACACTGAAGCTTTCTTT

D gene: TRBD1
V gene: TRBV27
clone size: NA
J gene: TRBJ2-3
CDR3 protein: CASSLGQGARNTQYF
CDR3 DNA: TGTGCCAGCAGTTTAGGCCAGGGGGCGCGTAATACGCAGTATTTT

D gene: NA
V gene: TRBV9
clone size: NA
J gene: TRBJ1-1
CDR3 protein: CASSVGNGGDTEAFF
CDR3 DNA: TGTGCCAGCAGCGTAGGGAATGGGGGTGACACTGAAGCTTTCTTT

D gene: TRBD1
V gene: TRBV30
clone size: NA
J gene: TRBJ1-3
CDR3 protein: CAWSVRDRPPGNTIYF
CDR3 DNA: TGTGCCTGGAGTGTACGGGACAGGCCCCCTGGAAACACCATATATTTT